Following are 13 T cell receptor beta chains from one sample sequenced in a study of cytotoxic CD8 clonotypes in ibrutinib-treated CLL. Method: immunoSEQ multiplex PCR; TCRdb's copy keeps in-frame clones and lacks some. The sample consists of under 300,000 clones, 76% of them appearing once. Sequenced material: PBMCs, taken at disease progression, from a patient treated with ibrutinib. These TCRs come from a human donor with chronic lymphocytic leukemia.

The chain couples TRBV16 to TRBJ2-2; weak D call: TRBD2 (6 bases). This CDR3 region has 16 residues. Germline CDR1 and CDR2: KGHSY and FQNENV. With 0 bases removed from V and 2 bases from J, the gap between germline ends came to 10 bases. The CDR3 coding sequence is TGTGCCAGCAGCCAATCGGGGAGGTATAACACCGGGGAGCTGTTTTTT. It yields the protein CASSQSGRYNTGELFF.

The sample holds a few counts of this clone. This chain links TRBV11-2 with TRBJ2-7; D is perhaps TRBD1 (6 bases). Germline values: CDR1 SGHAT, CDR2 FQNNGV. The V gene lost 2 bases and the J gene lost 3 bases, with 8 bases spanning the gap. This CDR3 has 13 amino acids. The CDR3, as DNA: TGTGCCAGCAGCTTAAAACAGGGCTACGAGCAGTACTTC. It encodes CASSLKQGYEQYF.

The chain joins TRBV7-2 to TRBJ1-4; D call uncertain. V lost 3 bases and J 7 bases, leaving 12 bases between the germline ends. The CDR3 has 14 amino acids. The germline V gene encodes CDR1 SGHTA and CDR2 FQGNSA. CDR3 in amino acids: CASSFRGVAEKLFF. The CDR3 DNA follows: TGTGCCAGCAGCTTTCGGGGAGTAGCTGAAAAACTGTTTTTT.

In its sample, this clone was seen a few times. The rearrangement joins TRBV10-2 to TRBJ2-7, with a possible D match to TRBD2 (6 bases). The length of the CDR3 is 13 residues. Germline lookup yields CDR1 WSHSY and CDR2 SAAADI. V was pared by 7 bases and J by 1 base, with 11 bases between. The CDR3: CASTLAGSYEQYF. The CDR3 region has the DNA TGCGCCAGCACATTGGCGGGGTCCTACGAGCAGTACTTC.

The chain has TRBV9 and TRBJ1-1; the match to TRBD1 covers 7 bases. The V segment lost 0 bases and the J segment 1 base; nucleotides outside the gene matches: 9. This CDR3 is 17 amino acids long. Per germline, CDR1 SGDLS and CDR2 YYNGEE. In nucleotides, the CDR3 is TGTGCCAGCAGCGTAGCTTCGACAGGGTCTTGGAACACTGAAGCTTTCTTT. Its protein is CASSVASTGSWNTEAFF.

For the CDR3, the DNA is TGTGCCAGCAGCTCCGAAGGGGGCGCGGGGGGCTACACCTTC. Its protein is CASSSEGGAGGYTF. The chain has TRBV7-4 and TRBJ1-2; 7 bases align to TRBD1. V was clipped by 4 bases and J by 8 bases; unmatched bases: 10. Germline CDR1 SGHVT, CDR2 SQSDAQ. The CDR3 spans 14 residues.

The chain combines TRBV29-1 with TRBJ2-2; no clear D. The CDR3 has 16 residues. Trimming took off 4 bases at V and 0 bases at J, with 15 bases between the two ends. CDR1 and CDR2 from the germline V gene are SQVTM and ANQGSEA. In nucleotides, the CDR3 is TGCAGCGTTGGCTCCGCGGCACGAACGAACACCGGGGAGCTGTTTTTT. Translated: CSVGSAARTNTGELFF.

The CDR3 protein is CASSPRGGQPQHF. In nucleotides, the CDR3 is TGTGCCAGCTCCCCGAGGGGAGGGCAGCCCCAGCATTTT. This chain uses TRBV18 with TRBJ1-5, with D maybe TRBD1 (5 bases). The CDR3 covers 13 residues. In germline, CDR1 is KGHSH, CDR2 LQKENI. Trimming cost V 6 bases and J 7 bases, with 13 bases left between them. Filled out from reference TRBV18 and TRBJ1-5, the complete variable domain reads NAGVMQNPRHLVRRRGQEARLRCSPMKGHSHVYWYRQLPEEGLKFMVYLQKENIIDESGMPKERFSAEFPKEGPSILRIQQVVRGDSAAYFCASSPRGGQPQHFGDGTRLSIL.

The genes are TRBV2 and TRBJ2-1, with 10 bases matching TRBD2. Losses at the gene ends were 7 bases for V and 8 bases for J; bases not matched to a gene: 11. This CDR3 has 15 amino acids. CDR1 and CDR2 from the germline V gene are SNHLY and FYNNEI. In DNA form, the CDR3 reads TGTGCCAGCAAAGGCTCTAGCGGGAGTTTTGATGAGCAGTTCTTC. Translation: CASKGSSGSFDEQFF.

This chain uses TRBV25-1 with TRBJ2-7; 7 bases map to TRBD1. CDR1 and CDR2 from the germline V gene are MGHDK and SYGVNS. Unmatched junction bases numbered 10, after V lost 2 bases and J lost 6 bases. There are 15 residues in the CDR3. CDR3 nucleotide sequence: TGTGCCAGCAGTGAAGACAGGGAAGGTGGAGGCGAGCAGTACTTC. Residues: CASSEDREGGGEQYF.

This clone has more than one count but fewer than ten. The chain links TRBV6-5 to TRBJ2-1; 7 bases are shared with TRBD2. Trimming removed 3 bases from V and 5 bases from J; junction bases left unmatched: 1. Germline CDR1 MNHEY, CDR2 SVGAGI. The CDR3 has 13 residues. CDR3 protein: CASSYRGDNEQFF. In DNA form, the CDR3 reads TGTGCCAGCAGTTATCGGGGGGACAATGAGCAGTTCTTC.

This CDR3 is CASSLDPGRLTDTQYF. The CDR3 DNA reads as TGTGCCAGCAGCTTAGATCCGGGCCGACTGACAGATACGCAGTATTTT. The J gene is TRBJ2-3, the V gene TRBV5-6; D unclear. V lost 2 bases to trimming and J lost 3 bases, with 16 bases between them. The V gene's germline CDR1 is SGHDT and CDR2 YYEEEE. This CDR3 spans 16 amino acids.

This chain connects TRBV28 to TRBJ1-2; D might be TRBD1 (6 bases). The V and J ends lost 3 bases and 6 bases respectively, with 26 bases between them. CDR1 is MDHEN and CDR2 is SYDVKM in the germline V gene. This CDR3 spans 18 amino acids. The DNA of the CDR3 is TGTGCCAGCAGTTTCGGATTGGGTTACGGGACAAGGGTTCATGGCTACACCTTC. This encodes CASSFGLGYGTRVHGYTF.